This TCR beta chain was identified in a study of cytomegalovirus exposure and HLA in healthy donors. With 60 Vbeta and 13 Jbeta primers, the PCR was carried out. Assay used: immunoSEQ multiplex PCR; TCRdb lists only in-frame clones, some missing. The sample contains 100,000 to 150,000 clones, 65% to 90% of which appear only once. Points from the study as a whole: Reports showed the classifier diagnosing cytomegalovirus status with high specificity and sensitivity. HLA alleles were associated with 18,000 or so TCR beta sequences in a later analysis at 0.05 false discovery rate. A cluster of highly shared sequence variants was likely a sequencing artifact. Presence/absence analyses assumed roughly uniform sequencing depth across donors, which may not hold.

On this clone itself: Antigen: not known.

The germline gives CDR1 SGHTS, CDR2 YDEGEE. Trimming took 2 bases from V and 5 from J, leaving 13 bases between them. This CDR3 has 14 residues. The sample taken for sequencing was PBMCs. The origin of this receptor is a man younger than 35 in good health and CMV-seronegative. The chain recombines TRBV5-8 with TRBJ2-5; no definite D call. CDR3 amino acids: CASSFDAGEETQYF. In nucleotides, the CDR3 is TGTGCCAGCAGCTTTGACGCCGGAGAGGAGACCCAGTACTTC. Supplemented by reference TRBV5-8 and TRBJ2-5, the full variable domain reads EAGVTQSPTHLIKTRGQQATLRCSPISGHTSVYWYQQALGLGLQFLLWYDEGEERNRGNFPPRFSGRQFPNYSSELNVNALELEDSALYLCASSFDAGEETQYFGPGTRLLVL.